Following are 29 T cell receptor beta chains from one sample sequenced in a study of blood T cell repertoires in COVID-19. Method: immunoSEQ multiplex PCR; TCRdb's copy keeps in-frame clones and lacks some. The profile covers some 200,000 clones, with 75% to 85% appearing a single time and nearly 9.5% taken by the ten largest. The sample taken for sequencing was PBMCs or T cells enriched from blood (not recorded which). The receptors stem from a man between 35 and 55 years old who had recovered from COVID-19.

The CDR3 sequence: CASSAGTSGGAQYF. The CDR3 nucleotides read TGTGCCAGCAGCGCCGGGACTAGCGGGGGGGCCCAGTACTTC. The chain carries TRBV9 and TRBJ2-5, with 16 bases that match TRBD2. Germline values: CDR1 SGDLS, CDR2 YYNGEE. The V and J ends lost 3 bases and 9 bases, in that order; junction bases with no gene match: 2. The CDR3 has 14 amino acids.

The CDR3 is CASSKLNTEAFF. For the CDR3, the DNA is TGTGCCAGCAGTAAGCTGAACACTGAAGCTTTCTTT. The rearrangement joins TRBV2 to TRBJ1-1; no definite D call. This CDR3 has 12 residues. The V end was cut by 5 bases, the J end by 0 bases, with 4 bases between. Germline V gene lookup returns CDR1 SNHLY and CDR2 FYNNEI. The entire variable domain, with the rest obtained from reference TRBV2 and TRBJ1-1, is as follows: EPEVTQTPSHQVTQMGQEVILRCVPISNHLYFYWYRQILGQKVEFLVSFYNNEISEKSEIFDDQFSVERPDGSNFTLKIRSTKLEDSAMYFCASSKLNTEAFFGQGTRLTVV.

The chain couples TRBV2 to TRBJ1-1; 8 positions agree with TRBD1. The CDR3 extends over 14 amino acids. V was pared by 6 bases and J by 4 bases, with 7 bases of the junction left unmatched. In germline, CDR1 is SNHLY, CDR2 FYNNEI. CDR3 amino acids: CASRRTGRSTEAFF. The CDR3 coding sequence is TGTGCCAGCAGACGGACAGGGCGATCCACTGAAGCTTTCTTT.

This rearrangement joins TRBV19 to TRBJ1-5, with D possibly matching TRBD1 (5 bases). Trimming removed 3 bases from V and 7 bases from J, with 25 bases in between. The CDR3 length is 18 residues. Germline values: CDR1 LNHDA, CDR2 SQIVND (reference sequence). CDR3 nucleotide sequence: TGTGCCAGTAGTATTGTTGTACAGGCTTATCGGGGGGGGCAGCCCCAGCATTTT. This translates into CASSIVVQAYRGGQPQHF.

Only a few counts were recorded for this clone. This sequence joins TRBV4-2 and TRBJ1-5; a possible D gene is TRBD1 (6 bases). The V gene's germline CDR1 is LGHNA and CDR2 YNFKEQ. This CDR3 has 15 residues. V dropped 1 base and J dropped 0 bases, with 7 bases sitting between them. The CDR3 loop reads CASSQVQGSNQPQHF. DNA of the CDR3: TGTGCCAGCAGCCAAGTACAGGGTAGCAATCAGCCCCAGCATTTT.

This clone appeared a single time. The CDR3 sequence: CASSASGRVNEQFF. DNA of the CDR3: TGTGCCAGCAGCGCTAGCGGGAGGGTGAACGAGCAGTTCTTC. This chain uses TRBV9 with TRBJ2-1; 12 bases agree with TRBD2. CDR3 size: 14 residues. Germline CDR1 reads SGDLS; CDR2 reads YYNGEE. J lost 10 bases, V lost 3 bases, and 5 bases had no gene match.

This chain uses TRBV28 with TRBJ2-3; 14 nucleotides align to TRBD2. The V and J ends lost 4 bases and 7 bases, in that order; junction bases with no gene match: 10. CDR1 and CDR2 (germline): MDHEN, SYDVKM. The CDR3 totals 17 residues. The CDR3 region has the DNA TGTGCCAGCAGTTCTCCGGGACTAGCGGGAGAACGAAATACGCAGTATTTT. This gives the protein CASSSPGLAGERNTQYF.

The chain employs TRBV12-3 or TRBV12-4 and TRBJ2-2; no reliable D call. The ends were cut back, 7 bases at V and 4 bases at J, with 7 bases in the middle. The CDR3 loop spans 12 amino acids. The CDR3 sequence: CASILLTGELFF. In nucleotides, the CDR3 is TGTGCCAGCATCCTACTCACCGGGGAGCTGTTTTTT.

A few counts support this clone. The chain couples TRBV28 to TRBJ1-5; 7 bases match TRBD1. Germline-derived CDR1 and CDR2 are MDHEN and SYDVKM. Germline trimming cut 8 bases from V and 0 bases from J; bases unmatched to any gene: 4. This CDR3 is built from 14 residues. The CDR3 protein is CASSQGGSNQPQHF. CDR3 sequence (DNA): TGTGCCAGCTCGCAGGGGGGTAGCAATCAGCCCCAGCATTTT.

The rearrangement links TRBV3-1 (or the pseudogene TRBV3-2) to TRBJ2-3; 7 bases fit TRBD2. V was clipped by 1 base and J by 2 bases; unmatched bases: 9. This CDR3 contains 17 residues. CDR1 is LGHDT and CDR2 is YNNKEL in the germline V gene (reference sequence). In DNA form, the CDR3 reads TGTGCCAGCAGCCAAGGAAGGGTCGGGGGGTTCACAGATACGCAGTATTTT. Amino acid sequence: CASSQGRVGGFTDTQYF.

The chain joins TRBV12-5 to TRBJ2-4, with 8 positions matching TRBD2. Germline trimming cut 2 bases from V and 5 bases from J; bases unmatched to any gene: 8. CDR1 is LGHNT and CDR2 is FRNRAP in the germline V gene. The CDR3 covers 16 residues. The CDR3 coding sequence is TGTGCTAGTGGTTTGCAGCGGGGGACTTTAGAAAACATTCAGTACTTC. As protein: CASGLQRGTLENIQYF.

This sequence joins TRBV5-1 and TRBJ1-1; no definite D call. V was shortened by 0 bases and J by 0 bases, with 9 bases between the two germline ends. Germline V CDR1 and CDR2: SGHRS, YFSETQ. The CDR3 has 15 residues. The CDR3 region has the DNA TGCGCCAGCAGCTTGGAATACGGGATGAACACTGAAGCTTTCTTT. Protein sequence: CASSLEYGMNTEAFF.

CDR3: CSASRAGGRTEAFF. The CDR3 nucleotides read TGCAGTGCTAGTCGGGCAGGGGGCAGGACTGAAGCTTTCTTT. The chain carries TRBV20-1 and TRBJ1-1, with TRBD1 matching over 8 bases. This CDR3 is built from 14 residues. CDR1 is DFQATT and CDR2 is SNEGSKA in the germline V gene (reference sequence). J gave up 5 bases and V 3 bases, and 8 bases lay outside the gene matches.

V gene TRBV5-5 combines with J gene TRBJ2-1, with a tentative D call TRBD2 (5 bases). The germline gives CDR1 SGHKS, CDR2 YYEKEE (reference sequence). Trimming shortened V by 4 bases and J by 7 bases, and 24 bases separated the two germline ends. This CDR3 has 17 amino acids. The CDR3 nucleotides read TGTGCCAGCAGCCACGCAGCGGAGCAGTCGAAGAGGAATGAGCAGTTCTTC. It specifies CASSHAAEQSKRNEQFF.

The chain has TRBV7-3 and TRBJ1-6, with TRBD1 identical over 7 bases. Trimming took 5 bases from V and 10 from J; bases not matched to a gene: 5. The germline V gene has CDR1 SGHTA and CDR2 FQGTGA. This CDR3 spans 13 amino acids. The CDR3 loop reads CASSAQGGSPLHF. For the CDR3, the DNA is TGTGCCAGCAGCGCGCAGGGGGGATCACCCCTCCACTTT.

The DNA of the CDR3 is TGTGCCAGCTCACCTTGGACAGGGACTGAAGCTTTCTTT. It encodes CASSPWTGTEAFF. The chain couples TRBV18 to TRBJ1-1, with 8 positions matching TRBD1. The germline CDR1 and CDR2 sequences are KGHSH and LQKENI. Trimming took 3 bases from V and 5 from J; bases not matched to a gene: 2. There are 13 residues in the CDR3. Looking up the rest from reference TRBV18 and TRBJ1-1 gives the full variable domain: NAGVMQNPRHLVRRRGQEARLRCSPMKGHSHVYWYRQLPEEGLKFMVYLQKENIIDESGMPKERFSAEFPKEGPSILRIQQVVRGDSAAYFCASSPWTGTEAFFGQGTRLTVV.

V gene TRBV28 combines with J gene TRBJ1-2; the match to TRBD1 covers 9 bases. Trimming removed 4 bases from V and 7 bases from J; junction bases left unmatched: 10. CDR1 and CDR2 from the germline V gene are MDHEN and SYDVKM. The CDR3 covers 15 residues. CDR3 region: CASSSTGQGSFGYTF. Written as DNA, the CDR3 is TGTGCCAGCAGTTCCACGGGACAGGGATCTTTTGGCTACACCTTC.

CDR3 sequence (DNA): TGTGCCAGCAGTCTGAGGTCGACGATCCTATACAATGAGCAGTTCTTC. Protein product: CASSLRSTILYNEQFF. V and J are TRBV5-5 and TRBJ2-1; no clear D. V was pared by 5 bases and J by 4 bases, with 19 bases between. The CDR3 covers 16 residues. From germline, CDR1 is SGHKS and CDR2 YYEKEE (reference sequence). The full variable domain, completed using reference TRBV5-5 and TRBJ2-1, is DAGVTQSPTHLIKTRGQQVTLRCSPISGHKSVSWYQQVLGQGPQFIFQYYEKEERGRGNFPDRFSARQFPNYSSELNVNALLLGDSALYLCASSLRSTILYNEQFFGPGTRLTVL.

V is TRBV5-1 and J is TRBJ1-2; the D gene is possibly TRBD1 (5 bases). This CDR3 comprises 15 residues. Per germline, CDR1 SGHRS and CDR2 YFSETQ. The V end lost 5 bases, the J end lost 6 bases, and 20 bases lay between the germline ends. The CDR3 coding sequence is TGCGCCAGCAGAAGGGACCCAATTTGGGGGGATGGCTACACCTTC. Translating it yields CASRRDPIWGDGYTF.

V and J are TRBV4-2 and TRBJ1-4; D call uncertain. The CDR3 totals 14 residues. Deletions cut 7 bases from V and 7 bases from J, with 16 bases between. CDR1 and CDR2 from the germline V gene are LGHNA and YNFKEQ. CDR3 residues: CASNRAGEGEKLFF. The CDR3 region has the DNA TGTGCCAGCAACCGGGCGGGCGAGGGTGAAAAACTGTTTTTT.

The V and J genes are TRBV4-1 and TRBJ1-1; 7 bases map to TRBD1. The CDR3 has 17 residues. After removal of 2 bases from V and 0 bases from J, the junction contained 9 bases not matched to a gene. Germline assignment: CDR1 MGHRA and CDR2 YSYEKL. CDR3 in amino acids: CASSQLTGSSVNTEAFF. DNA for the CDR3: TGCGCCAGCAGCCAACTGACAGGGAGTTCGGTGAACACTGAAGCTTTCTTT.

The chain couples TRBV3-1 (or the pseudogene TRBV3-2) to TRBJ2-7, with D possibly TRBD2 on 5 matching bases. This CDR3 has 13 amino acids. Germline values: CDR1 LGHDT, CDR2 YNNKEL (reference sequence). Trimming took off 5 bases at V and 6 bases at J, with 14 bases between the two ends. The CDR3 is CASSSITAAEQYF. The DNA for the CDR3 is TGTGCCAGCAGCTCTATTACAGCGGCCGAGCAGTACTTC.

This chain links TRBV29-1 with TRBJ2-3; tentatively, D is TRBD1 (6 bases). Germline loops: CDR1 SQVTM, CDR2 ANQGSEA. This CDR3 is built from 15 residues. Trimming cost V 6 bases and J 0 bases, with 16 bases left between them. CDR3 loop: CSVDPGDRSTDTQYF. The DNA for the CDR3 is TGCAGCGTGGATCCAGGGGACCGTAGCACAGATACGCAGTATTTT.

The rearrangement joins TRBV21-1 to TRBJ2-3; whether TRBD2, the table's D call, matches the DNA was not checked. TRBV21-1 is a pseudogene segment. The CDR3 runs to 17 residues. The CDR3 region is CASSGLGDAQYPDTQYF. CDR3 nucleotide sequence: TGTGCCAGCAGCGGACTAGGGGACGCCCAATATCCCGATACGCAGTATTTT.

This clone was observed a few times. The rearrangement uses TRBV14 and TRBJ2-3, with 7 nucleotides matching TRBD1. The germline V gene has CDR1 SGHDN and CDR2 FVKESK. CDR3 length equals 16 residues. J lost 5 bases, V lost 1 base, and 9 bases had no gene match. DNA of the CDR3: TGTGCCAGCAGCCAAGCCAAGGGGGCACACAAAGATACGCAGTATTTT. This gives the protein CASSQAKGAHKDTQYF.

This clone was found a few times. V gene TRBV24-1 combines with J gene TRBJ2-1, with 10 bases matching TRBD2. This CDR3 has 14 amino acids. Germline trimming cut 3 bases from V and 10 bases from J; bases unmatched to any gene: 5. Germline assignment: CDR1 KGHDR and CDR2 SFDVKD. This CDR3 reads CATSDSGGGMEQFF. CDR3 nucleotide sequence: TGTGCCACCAGTGATAGCGGGGGGGGGATGGAGCAGTTCTTC.

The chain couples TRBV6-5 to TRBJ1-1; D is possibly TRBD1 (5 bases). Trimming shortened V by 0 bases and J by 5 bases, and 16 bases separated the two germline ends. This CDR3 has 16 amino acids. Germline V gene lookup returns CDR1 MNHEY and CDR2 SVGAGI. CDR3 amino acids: CASSYSGGTLETEAFF. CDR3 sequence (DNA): TGTGCCAGCAGTTACTCCGGGGGGACTTTAGAGACTGAAGCTTTCTTT.

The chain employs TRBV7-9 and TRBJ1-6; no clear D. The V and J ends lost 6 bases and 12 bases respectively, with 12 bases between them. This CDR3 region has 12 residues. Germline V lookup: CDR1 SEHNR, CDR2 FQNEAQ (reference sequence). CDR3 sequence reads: CASSFTGLPLHF. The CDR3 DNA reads TGTGCCAGCAGTTTCACGGGTTTACCCCTCCACTTT.

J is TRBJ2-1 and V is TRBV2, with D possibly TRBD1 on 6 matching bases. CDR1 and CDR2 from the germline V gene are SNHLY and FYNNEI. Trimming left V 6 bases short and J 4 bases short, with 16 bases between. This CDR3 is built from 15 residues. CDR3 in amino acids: CASRYRDRLYNEQFF. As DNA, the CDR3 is TGTGCCAGCAGGTACAGGGACCGACTATACAATGAGCAGTTCTTC. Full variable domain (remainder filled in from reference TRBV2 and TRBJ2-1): EPEVTQTPSHQVTQMGQEVILRCVPISNHLYFYWYRQILGQKVEFLVSFYNNEISEKSEIFDDQFSVERPDGSNFTLKIRSTKLEDSAMYFCASRYRDRLYNEQFFGPGTRLTVL.